The 20 T cell receptor beta chains in this list originate from one sample, sequenced in a study of PD-1 blockade in mismatch repair-deficient tumors. Sequencing was performed with immunoSEQ multiplex PCR; in TCRdb, only in-frame clones are kept and a portion is missing. The sample shows roughly 50,000 clones, roughly 80% of them seen only once. The sample here was peripheral blood, taken 4 weeks after starting pembrolizumab. The source of these receptors is an adult with mismatch repair-deficient cancer.

V gene TRBV19 combines with J gene TRBJ1-1, with D uncertain. Per germline, CDR1 LNHDA and CDR2 SQIVND (reference sequence). Trimming took 2 bases from V and 1 from J, leaving 11 bases between them. The CDR3 is made up of 15 amino acids. In nucleotides, the CDR3 is TGTGCCAGTAGTATAAAATGGGTTGGGAACACTGAAGCTTTCTTT. Residues: CASSIKWVGNTEAFF.

There are a few counts of this clone. The V call is TRBV5-1, the J call TRBJ1-1; D not certain. V lost 7 bases to trimming and J lost 0 bases, with 13 bases between them. Germline V gene lookup returns CDR1 SGHRS and CDR2 YFSETQ. The CDR3 is 14 amino acids. The CDR3 coding sequence is TGCGCCAGCCGAGTCGGACGCTTGAACACTGAAGCTTTCTTT. It encodes CASRVGRLNTEAFF. The complete variable domain, with remaining parts taken from reference TRBV5-1 and TRBJ1-1, reads KAGVTQTPRYLIKTRGQQVTLSCSPISGHRSVSWYQQTPGQGLQFLFEYFSETQRNKGNFPGRFSGRQFSNSRSEMNVSTLELGDSALYLCASRVGRLNTEAFFGQGTRLTVV.

The rearrangement links TRBV5-5 to TRBJ1-5; D uncertain. CDR1 is SGHKS and CDR2 is YYEKEE in the germline V gene (reference sequence). The CDR3 length is 16 residues. With 4 bases removed from V and 3 bases from J, the gap between germline ends came to 17 bases. CDR3 residues: CASSQTWQRNNQPQHF. DNA of the CDR3: TGTGCCAGCAGCCAAACTTGGCAGCGAAACAATCAGCCCCAGCATTTT.

This clone came up once. Here the CDR3 DNA reads TGTGCCAGCAGTCTACCCAGGGGGCAGGGTGGCTACACCTTC. Translation: CASSLPRGQGGYTF. V and J are TRBV28 and TRBJ1-2; TRBD1 aligns across 8 bases. The V and J ends lost 5 bases and 7 bases, in that order; junction bases with no gene match: 9. Germline V gives CDR1 MDHEN, CDR2 SYDVKM. The CDR3 spans 14 residues.

The chain recombines TRBV2 with TRBJ2-2, with 10 bases that match TRBD2. Looked up from germline, CDR1 is SNHLY and CDR2 is FYNNEI. This CDR3 has 16 amino acids. The V segment lost 3 bases and the J segment 4 bases; nucleotides outside the gene matches: 5. This CDR3 reads CASSDLAGAITGELFF. In DNA form, the CDR3 reads TGTGCCAGCAGTGACCTAGCGGGAGCGATCACCGGGGAGCTGTTTTTT.

The chain couples TRBV27 to TRBJ1-5, with 8 bases fitting TRBD1. This CDR3 has 15 amino acids. CDR1 is MNHEY and CDR2 is SMNVEV in the germline V gene (reference sequence). Trimming at V came to 5 bases and at J to 5 bases, leaving 8 bases not matched to a gene. The CDR3 protein is CASSPSGQAYQPQHF. In nucleotides, the CDR3 is TGTGCCAGCAGTCCCTCGGGACAGGCCTATCAGCCCCAGCATTTT.

The rearrangement uses TRBV11-2 and TRBJ2-7; 7 bases agree with TRBD2. The CDR3 consists of 15 residues. V dropped 0 bases and J dropped 3; count of bases not matched to a gene: 5. The germline V gene has CDR1 SGHAT and CDR2 FQNNGV. The DNA for the CDR3 is TGTGCCAGCAGCTTAGATTGGGGGGGGATCTACGAGCAGTACTTC. Translation: CASSLDWGGIYEQYF.

The rearrangement uses TRBV19 and TRBJ1-1; the D gene is possibly TRBD1 (6 bases). Germline V CDR1 and CDR2: LNHDA, SQIVND (reference sequence). V was clipped by 1 base and J by 5 bases, with 11 bases between them. This CDR3 has 14 residues. The chain's CDR3 is CASSIAGARTEAFF. For the CDR3, the DNA is TGTGCCAGTAGTATAGCAGGGGCGCGGACTGAAGCTTTCTTT.

J is TRBJ1-4 and V is TRBV11-2; D remains unclear. CDR1 and CDR2 from the germline V gene are SGHAT and FQNNGV. The CDR3 loop spans 12 amino acids. With 3 bases removed from V and 7 bases from J, the gap between germline ends came to 6 bases. The CDR3 loop is CASSLGTEKLFF. DNA of the CDR3: TGTGCCAGCAGCTTGGGCACTGAAAAACTGTTTTTT. Filled out from reference TRBV11-2 and TRBJ1-4, the complete variable domain reads EAGVAQSPRYKIIEKRQSVAFWCNPISGHATLYWYQQILGQGPKLLIQFQNNGVVDDSQLPKDRFSAERLKGVDSTLKIQPAKLEDSAVYLCASSLGTEKLFFGSGTQLSVL.

The rearrangement links TRBV5-1 to TRBJ1-1; D is possibly TRBD1 (6 bases). The length of the CDR3 is 13 residues. Per germline, CDR1 SGHRS and CDR2 YFSETQ. Trimming took 5 bases from V and 7 from J, leaving 15 bases between them. The CDR3 DNA follows: TGCGCCAGCAGGGCCGGACAGAGGATTGAAGCTTTCTTT. It is translated as CASRAGQRIEAFF.

V is TRBV5-1 and J is TRBJ2-7, with 8 bases matching TRBD2. This CDR3 has 15 amino acids. Germline V CDR1 and CDR2: SGHRS, YFSETQ. The V gene end was trimmed by 0 bases and the J gene end by 6 bases; junction bases not matched to a gene: 8. DNA of the CDR3: TGCGCCAGCAGCTTGGTACCAGCGGGAGATTCCGAGCAGTACTTC. Amino acids: CASSLVPAGDSEQYF.

CDR3 nucleotides: TGTGCCAGTAGTAGCCGGACGAACACTGAAGCTTTCTTT. This gives the protein CASSSRTNTEAFF. The chain recombines TRBV19 with TRBJ1-1; D ambiguous. The CDR3 is 13 amino acids. The V gene lost 4 bases and the J gene lost 1 base, with 7 bases spanning the gap. Germline-derived CDR1 and CDR2 are LNHDA and SQIVND (reference sequence).

The J gene is TRBJ2-3, the V gene TRBV10-3; D is possibly TRBD2 (5 bases). V gave up 3 bases and J gave up 1 base, with 14 bases separating them. This CDR3 contains 16 residues. From germline, CDR1 is ENHRY and CDR2 SYGVKD. The CDR3 sequence is CAISETWEIRTDTQYF. The CDR3 coding sequence is TGTGCCATCAGTGAAACGTGGGAGATCCGCACAGATACGCAGTATTTT.

This clone was seen once. The chain has TRBV5-8 and TRBJ1-2, with 7 bases aligning to TRBD1. Germline V gene sequence: CDR1 SGHTS, CDR2 YDEGEE. The CDR3 runs 14 residues. The V and J ends lost 0 bases and 5 bases, in that order; junction bases with no gene match: 4. CDR3 amino acids: CASSLGGTAYGYTF. As DNA, the CDR3 is TGTGCCAGCAGCTTGGGAGGGACAGCTTATGGCTACACCTTC.

The genes are TRBV5-1 and TRBJ2-5; D not resolved. CDR1 and CDR2 from the germline V gene are SGHRS and YFSETQ. Trimming pared 1 base from V and 1 base from J, leaving 8 bases between. The CDR3 has 14 amino acids. DNA for the CDR3: TGCGCCAGCAGCTTGTGGCAGGCCCAAGAGACCCAGTACTTC. It codes for CASSLWQAQETQYF.

V and J are TRBV7-2 and TRBJ2-7; TRBD2 is a possible D gene (6 bases). Germline V lookup: CDR1 SGHTA, CDR2 FQGNSA. V gave up 5 bases and J gave up 12 bases, with 17 bases separating them. This CDR3 comprises 12 residues. CDR3 sequence reads: CASSPKPGLGYF. The DNA of the CDR3 is TGTGCCAGCAGCCCAAAACCGGGACTGGGGTACTTC.

The CDR3 DNA reads as TGTGCCTCCGAGCGGGAAGGGTACAATGAGCAGTTCTTC. As protein: CASEREGYNEQFF. This chain links TRBV30 with TRBJ2-1, with 7 bases matching TRBD2. After removal of 7 bases from V and 4 bases from J, the junction contained 7 bases not matched to a gene. Germline V gene sequence: CDR1 GTSNPN, CDR2 SVGIG (reference sequence). The CDR3 runs 13 residues. The full variable domain, rest sourced from reference TRBV30 and TRBJ2-1, is SQTIHQWPATLVQPVGSPLSLECTVEGTSNPNLYWYRQAAGRGLQLLFYSVGIGQISSEVPQNLSASRPQDRQFILSSKKLLLSDSGFYLCASEREGYNEQFFGPGTRLTVL.

The rearrangement links TRBV5-4 to TRBJ2-7, with a possible D match to TRBD1 (6 bases). The V end lost 4 bases, the J end lost 4 bases, and 15 bases lay between the germline ends. Germline V gene lookup returns CDR1 SGHNT and CDR2 YYREEE (reference sequence). The CDR3 has 14 amino acids. CDR3 nucleotide sequence: TGTGCCAGCAGCAGAAGAGGGGGTGAGTACGAGCAGTACTTC. Its translation is CASSRRGGEYEQYF.

The gene calls are TRBV2 and TRBJ2-1; 9 positions match TRBD2. J lost 6 bases, V lost 7 bases, and 7 bases had no gene match. This CDR3 region has 14 residues. Germline values: CDR1 SNHLY, CDR2 FYNNEI. CDR3 sequence reads: CASTPPGLANEQFF. CDR3 sequence (DNA): TGTGCCAGCACCCCACCGGGACTAGCCAATGAGCAGTTCTTC.

V gene TRBV5-6 combines with J gene TRBJ2-7; TRBD1 is a possible D gene (5 bases). V gave up 0 bases and J gave up 0 bases, with 10 bases separating them. CDR3 size: 15 residues. Germline V gives CDR1 SGHDT, CDR2 YYEEEE. CDR3 protein: CASSLVGVNSYEQYF. As DNA, the CDR3 is TGTGCCAGCAGCTTGGTAGGGGTCAACTCCTACGAGCAGTACTTC.